This TCR beta chain was found in a study of T-cell reconstitution after alpha-beta-depleted transplantation in children. Details on this clonotype: Its antigen is still unknown.

The CDR3 loop spans 18 amino acids. V shed 2 bases and J shed 9 bases, with 26 bases lying between them. Germline V gene data show CDR1 as SGHNT and CDR2 as YENEEA. Study results and limitations: It was reported that alpha-beta T cells came from several hundred expanded graft clones (about two months after transplant).

The TCRbeta library incorporated unique molecular identifiers. TCRdb itself ran the PCR reads through MiXCR, one entry per CDR3 protein. The sample contains hundreds of thousands of distinct CDR3 sequences, about a sixth of which appear only once. The V and J genes are TRBV11-3 and TRBJ2-1; a weak D match, TRBD2 (5 bases). The TCR originated in a male patient aged 2 to 9 who had a stem cell transplant for acute lymphoblastic leukemia, so the T cells may come from the graft donor. Sequencing was performed on PBMCs, mostly from graft donor cells, taken 360 days after TCRalphabeta/CD19-depleted stem cell transplant. Here the CDR3 reads CASSLFGRRVGGEGEQFF. In nucleotides, the CDR3 is TGTGCCAGCAGCTTATTCGGCCGGCGGGTAGGTGGTGAAGGTGAGCAGTTCTTC.